The rows below give T cell receptor beta chains drawn from one sample of a study of T cells in Graves' hyperthyroidism and ophthalmopathy. Each CDR3 protein gets one entry after TCRdb re-called the multiplex PCR reads with MiXCR. Of under 300,000 distinct CDR3 sequences listed, roughly 13% are singletons. Sequencing was carried out using blood. These receptor sequences come from a woman in her forties with Graves' hyperthyroidism. Both conserved end residues are part of each CDR3.

>TRBJ1-2|TRBV30|14
CAWSVTGGPGGYTF
>TRBJ2-1|TRBV14|15
CASSQLAGRYNEQFF
>TRBJ2-2|TRBV2|15
CASRSVGTSTGELFF
>TRBJ2-1|TRBV29-1|14
CSVEFSSSYNEQFF
>TRBJ1-1|TRBV5-1|14
CASSNGHGGTEAFF
>TRBJ1-2|TRBV19|15
CASSTRTDPNYGYTF
>TRBJ1-1|TRBV20-1|13
CSARSGRYTEAFF
>TRBJ1-5|TRBV10-3|14
CAISEWGQNQPQHF
>TRBJ1-1|TRBV19|17
CASRPPRPGGADTEAFF
>TRBJ1-1|TRBV9|16
CASSVEPGRMNTEAFF
>TRBJ1-4|TRBV5-1|13
CASSDGLNEKLFF
>TRBJ2-7|TRBV19|15
CASTSRDTGSYEQYF
>TRBJ2-1|TRBV7-9|15
CASNPGLAVHNEQFF
>TRBJ2-2|TRBV3-1|18
CASSPDPRLRSRTGELFF
>TRBJ2-3|TRBV20-1|11
CSALHTDTQYF
>TRBJ2-3|TRBV19|15
CASSPVGGSPDTQYF
>TRBJ1-2|TRBV7-8|17
CASSTEDLTRGAYGYTF
>TRBJ2-5|TRBV3-1|14
CASSQPWTAETQYF
>TRBJ2-1|TRBV30|15
CAWSAAGTGRNERFF
>TRBJ1-1|TRBV6-1|14
CASSRTGLDTEAFF
>TRBJ2-1|TRBV20-1|15
CSARGRGGVGNEQFF
>TRBJ2-5|TRBV19|16
CASSGGRTISSETQYF
>TRBJ1-2|TRBV11-3|13
CASSRRDTYGYTF
>TRBJ2-1|TRBV18|16
CASSPVNGGAGAEQFF
>TRBJ2-7|TRBV20-1|15
CSASTTSGETHEQYF
>TRBJ2-1|TRBV11-3|14
CATSETGTYNEQFF
>TRBJ2-3|TRBV6-2/TRBV6-3|14
CASSFLAGSDTQYF
>TRBJ1-2|TRBV29-1|13
CSAGDRGRGGYTF
>TRBJ2-5|TRBV24-1|18
CATSASRQGASRQETQYF
>TRBJ2-7|TRBV2|13
CASSDATTYEQYF
>TRBJ1-3|TRBV9|15
CASSPVGWYGNTIYF
>TRBJ1-5|TRBV2|14
CASSLDSTNQPQHF